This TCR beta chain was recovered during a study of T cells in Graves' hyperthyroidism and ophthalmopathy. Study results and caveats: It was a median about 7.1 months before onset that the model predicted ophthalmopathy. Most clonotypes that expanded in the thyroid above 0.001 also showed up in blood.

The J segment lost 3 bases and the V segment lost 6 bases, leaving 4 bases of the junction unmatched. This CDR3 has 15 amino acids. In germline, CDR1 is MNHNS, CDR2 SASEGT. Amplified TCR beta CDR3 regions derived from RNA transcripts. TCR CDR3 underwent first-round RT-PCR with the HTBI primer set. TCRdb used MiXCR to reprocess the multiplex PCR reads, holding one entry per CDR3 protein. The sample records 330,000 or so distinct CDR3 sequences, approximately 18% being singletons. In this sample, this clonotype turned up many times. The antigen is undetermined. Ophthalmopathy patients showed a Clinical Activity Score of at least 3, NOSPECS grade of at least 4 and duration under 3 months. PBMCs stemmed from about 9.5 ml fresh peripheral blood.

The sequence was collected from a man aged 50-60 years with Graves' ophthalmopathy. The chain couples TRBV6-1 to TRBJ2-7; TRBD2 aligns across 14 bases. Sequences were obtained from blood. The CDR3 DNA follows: TGTGCCAGCAGCCCTGGGACTAGCGGGAGCTACGAGCAGTACTTC. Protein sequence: CASSPGTSGSYEQYF.